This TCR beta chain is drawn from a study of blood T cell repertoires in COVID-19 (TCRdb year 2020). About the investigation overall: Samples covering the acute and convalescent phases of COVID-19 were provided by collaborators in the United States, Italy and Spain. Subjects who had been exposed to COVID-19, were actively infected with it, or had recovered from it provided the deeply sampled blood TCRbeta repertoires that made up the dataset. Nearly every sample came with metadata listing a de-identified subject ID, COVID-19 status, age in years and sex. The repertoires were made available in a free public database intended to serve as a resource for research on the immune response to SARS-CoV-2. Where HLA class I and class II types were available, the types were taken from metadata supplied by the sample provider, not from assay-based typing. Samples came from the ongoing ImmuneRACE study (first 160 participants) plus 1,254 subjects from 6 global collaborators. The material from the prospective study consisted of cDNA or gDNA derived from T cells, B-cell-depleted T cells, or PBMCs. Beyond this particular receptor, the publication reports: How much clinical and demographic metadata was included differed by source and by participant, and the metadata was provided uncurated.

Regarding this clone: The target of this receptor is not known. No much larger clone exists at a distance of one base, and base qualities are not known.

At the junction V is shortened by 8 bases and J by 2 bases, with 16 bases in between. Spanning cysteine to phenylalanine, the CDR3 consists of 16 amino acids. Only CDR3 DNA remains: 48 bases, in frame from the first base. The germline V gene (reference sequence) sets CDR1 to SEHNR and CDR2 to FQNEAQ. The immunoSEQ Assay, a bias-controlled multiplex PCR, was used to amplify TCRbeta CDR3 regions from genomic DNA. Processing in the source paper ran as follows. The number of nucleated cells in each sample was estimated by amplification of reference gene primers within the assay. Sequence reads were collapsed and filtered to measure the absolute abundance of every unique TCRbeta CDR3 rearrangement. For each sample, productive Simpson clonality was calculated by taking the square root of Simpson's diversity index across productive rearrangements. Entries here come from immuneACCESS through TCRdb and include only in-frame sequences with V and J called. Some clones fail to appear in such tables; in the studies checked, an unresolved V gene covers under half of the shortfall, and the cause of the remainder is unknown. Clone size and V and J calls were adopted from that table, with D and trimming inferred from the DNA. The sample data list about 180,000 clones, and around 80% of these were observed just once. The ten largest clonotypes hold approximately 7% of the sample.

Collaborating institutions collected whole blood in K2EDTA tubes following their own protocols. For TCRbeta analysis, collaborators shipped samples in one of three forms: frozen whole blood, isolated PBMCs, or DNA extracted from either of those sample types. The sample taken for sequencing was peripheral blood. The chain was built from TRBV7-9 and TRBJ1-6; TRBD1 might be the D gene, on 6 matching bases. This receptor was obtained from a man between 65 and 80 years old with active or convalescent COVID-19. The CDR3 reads CASDHGTNPYNSPLHF. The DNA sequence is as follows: TGTGCCAGCGACCACGGGACAAACCCCTATAATTCACCCCTCCACTTT.